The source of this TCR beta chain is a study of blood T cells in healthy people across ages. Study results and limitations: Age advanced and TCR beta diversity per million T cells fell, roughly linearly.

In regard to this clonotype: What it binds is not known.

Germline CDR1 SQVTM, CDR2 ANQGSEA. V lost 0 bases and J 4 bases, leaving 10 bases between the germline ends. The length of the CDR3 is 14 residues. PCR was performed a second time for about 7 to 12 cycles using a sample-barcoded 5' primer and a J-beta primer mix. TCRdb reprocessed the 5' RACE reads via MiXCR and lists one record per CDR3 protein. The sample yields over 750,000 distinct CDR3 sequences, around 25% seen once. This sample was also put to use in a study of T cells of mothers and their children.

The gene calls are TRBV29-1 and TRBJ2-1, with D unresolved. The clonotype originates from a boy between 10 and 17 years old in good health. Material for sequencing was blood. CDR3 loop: CSVEDTARYNEQFF. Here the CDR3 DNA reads TGCAGCGTTGAAGATACGGCGCGATACAATGAGCAGTTCTTC.